Detailed here is one TCR beta chain. This clone appeared a few times. This clone's antigen is unknown. Base qualities are not at hand, and no much larger clone is one base apart. Library preparation used the immunoSEQ multiplex PCR assay. For the multiplex PCR, a mixture combining 60 forward primers for TCR Vbeta segments and 13 reverse primers for TCR Jbeta segments was used. The CDR3 region of rearranged TCR beta genes was amplified from genomic DNA by a multiplex PCR assay. The Illumina HiSeq System was used to sequence the amplified TCR beta libraries as 87-base-pair reads. Regarding the original processing steps: Across the roughly 600 repertoires, a later analysis counted 75 million to 90 million unique TCR beta chains, about 10 million of which were shared by at least two donors. To remove PCR and sequencing errors, raw reads were error-corrected and collapsed into unique sequences using a nearest-neighbor algorithm that merged closely related sequences. V, D and J gene segments were assigned by aligning CDR3 sequences to IMGT reference sequences. For a sequence to be retained, a match of at least six nucleotides was required to both a V gene segment and a J gene segment. Rearrangements were classified as productive when the CDR3 lacked stop codons and remained in frame with V and J, and all other rearrangements were classified as non-productive. CDR3 was defined by IMGT convention, running from the second conserved V-encoded cysteine to the conserved J-encoded phenylalanine. The earlier analysis of about 610 of the donors excluded sequences that lacked an unambiguous match to a single V gene segment. In an earlier analysis of approximately 590 of the donors, a V segment was called functional when productive rearrangements were above 56.7%, and segregating when the standard deviation between donors exceeded 5%. A statistical classification framework was developed to diagnose cytomegalovirus status using the catalog of TCR beta chain sequences. In a later analysis, V and J genes were assigned by comparing TCR nucleotide sequences against IMGT/GENE-DB human TR gene sequences. A later analysis assigned CDR3 sequences and most-parsimonious VDJ recombination scenarios with the TCRdist pipeline. A later analysis defined each TCR beta chain by its CDR3 amino acid sequence plus V-gene family, and excluded reads lacking a unique V-gene family. As a way to deal with suspected cross-contamination and a sequencing artifact, a later analysis dropped 450 to 600 nucleotide sequences that were highly shared and had low generation probability. In a later analysis, a clonal expansion index was calculated for each public chain from normalized within-repertoire ranks of inferred template counts. A later analysis computed generation probabilities with a VDJ recombination model fitted to out-of-frame rearrangements, and checked the results against IGoR. Hypergeometric tests were used in a later analysis to score TCR-TCR, TCR-HLA and TCR-CMV co-occurrence, with a repertoire-size bias correction applied to the TCR pairs. A later analysis estimated false discovery rates by permuting HLA or CMV assignments 20 times. In a later analysis, co-occurring TCRs were grouped with DBSCAN, and TCRdist sequence similarity was added when clustering was performed within HLA-allele-positive subsets. Repertoires with fewer than 30,000 or more than 120,000 public chains were left out of co-occurrence clustering, as were about five repertoires with anomalous nucleotide sharing. Here the immuneACCESS table is served through TCRdb, limited to in-frame sequences with V and J called. Missing clones are a known gap in these copies; in checked studies unresolved V genes cover under half, and the rest lacks a known reason. V, J and clone size derive from that table, while D and trimming were established from the DNA sequence. This sample gives 55,000 to 75,000 clones in total; approximately 75% of them show up just once. 6.5% to 8.5% of the sample is held by the ten biggest clonotypes.

The sample comes from a study of cytomegalovirus exposure and HLA in healthy donors (TCRdb year 2017). Turning to the overall study: An earlier analysis of about 560 of the donors reported 276 Gb of sequence data and 117 million unique TCR beta sequences obtained from roughly 170 million T cells. Every repertoire in the discovery cohort had been generated on one and the same sequencing platform. HLA typing included class I and class II loci at four-digit resolution. The genetic ancestry cluster associated with self-reported Caucasian donors included around four fifths of the roughly 400 genotyped donors. A later genetic analysis used genome-wide SNP genotypes for about 65% of the roughly 700 donors, treating that subset as a discovery cohort. In a later analysis, previously published TCR beta repertoires from 550 to 750 donors were re-analyzed and high-resolution HLA genotyping was added so that TCR occurrence patterns could be studied. About five DR-DQ haplotypes were treated as single units for association and clustering because of strong linkage in the cohort. The later analysis used no new phenotypic data to find candidate immune exposures, relying instead on TCR beta sequences and their occurrence across donors. Among about 360 genotyped donors of the cohort, an average of roughly 240,000 unique TCR beta nucleotide sequences were sequenced per donor, about a sixth of them non-productive. An earlier analysis of roughly 580 of the donors used high-throughput TCR beta sequencing to judge whether each TCR beta V gene segment behaved as functional or pseudogenic. An early release covering over 500 HLA-typed donors comprised 250 to 350 gigabases of sequencing data and 85 million to 100 million unique TCR sequences. The study profiled the T cell repertoires of 500 to 800 subjects by immunosequencing and related them to cytomegalovirus serostatus. The study aimed to test whether signatures of past pathogen exposure could be identified by cataloging public T cell receptors. Donor age, sex, ethnicity and CMV serostatus were compiled alongside the repertoire data. Along with the roughly 670-subject first cohort, a separate validation cohort of some 130 different subjects was used. Typing coverage differed by locus: A, B, C, DRB1 and DQB1 were typed in about 629-640 donors, DQA1 in about 560, DPA1 in 600 to 610, and DPB1 in 450 to 490. To predict cytomegalovirus infection status, the study brought together high-throughput TCR immunosequencing, statistical association of individual TCRs with disease status, and machine learning. Overall study results and their limits: Because the 87-base-pair reads could not distinguish some IMGT-functional V segments, including TRBV6-2 and TRBV6-3, those segments were excluded. Compared with the roughly 710-donor mean, donors in an Asian-associated ancestry cluster had fewer N-insertions in productive TCRs, according to a later genetic analysis. Presence/absence analyses assumed roughly uniform sequencing depth across donors, an assumption that may not hold. The authors suggested that the approach could potentially be generalized to other disease states and immunological phenotypes. In an earlier analysis of about 550 of the donors, most TCR beta V segments were observed in productive rearrangements about 90% or about 30% of the time, broadly matching IMGT annotations. In this cohort, only TCR beta chains were sequenced, and detectable features were limited by the absence of alpha or paired-chain data. Because HLA typing was unavailable for some donors at each locus, only the typed subset was used in association tests. A further reported finding was that TCR beta sequences accurately predicted the HLA-A and HLA-B alleles for most subjects in the first cohort. Across donors, most TCR sequences were observed very rarely, whereas some public TCRs were present in many individuals. A later analysis found that most CMV-associated TCR beta chains appeared HLA-restricted, with HLA associations seemingly driven largely by CMV exposure. A later genetic analysis associated a missense DCLRE1C variant with V-gene and J-gene trimming of TCR beta chains, and an independent cohort replicated the association. The only immune exposure information available for the cohort was CMV serostatus. A later analysis found that HLA-associated TCR beta chains were more clonally expanded and had lower generation probabilities than equally common non-associated chains. Several of the top co-occurrence clusters appeared to be linked to parvovirus B19, influenza, CMV and Epstein-Barr virus, according to a later analysis. Because counts were too low, under 20 rarely observed V segments, including chromosome 9 orphons, were left out of the earlier analysis of a few hundred of the donors. A later analysis associated 16,951 TCR beta sequences with specific HLA alleles at a false discovery rate of 0.05. A cluster of highly shared sequence variants was judged likely to be a technical artifact of the sequencing pipeline. Correlated functional status among segregating V segments might reflect linkage disequilibrium, but an unknown experimental factor could not be ruled out. A few of the identified cytomegalovirus-associated TCR beta chains were confirmed in vitro to be specific for cytomegalovirus antigens. Cytomegalovirus status was reported to be diagnosed by the classifier with high specificity and sensitivity in both the original and validation cohorts. The study listed 164 TCR beta chains as associated with cytomegalovirus. Strong co-occurrence of HLA alleles, especially DR and DQ, made assigning TCR associations to individual alleles difficult. A later analysis found that TCR association rates varied across HLA loci, with DRB1 alleles showing the most associated TCRs and HLA-C alleles the fewest.

In total, approximately 700 healthy bone marrow donors made up the cohort. At the time of sampling, all cohort members were nominally healthy, though unrecorded immune exposures were likely present. The donor was CMV seropositive and belonged to the group of 250 to 350 seropositive cohort members. Each donor provided a peripheral blood sample, and peripheral blood mononuclear cells were used for TCR beta sequencing. Genomic DNA was extracted from the blood cell samples with the Qiagen DNeasy Blood Extraction Kit. The V end gives up 5 bases and the J end 3 bases, leaving 8 bases in the junction not matched to a gene. There are 15 amino acids in the CDR3, from cysteine to phenylalanine inclusive. This entry keeps only the CDR3 DNA: 45 bases, framed from base 1. Via the germline V gene, CDR1 is SGHTA and CDR2 FQGNSA.

The chain is encoded by TRBV7-2 joined to TRBJ1-2, and 8 junctional nucleotides match TRBD1. The sequenced sample consisted of PBMCs. This TCR derives from a young man in good health and CMV-seropositive. The CDR3 sequence is CASSTTRTGHYGYTF. The bases are TGTGCCAGCAGCACAACCAGGACAGGGCACTATGGCTACACCTTC.